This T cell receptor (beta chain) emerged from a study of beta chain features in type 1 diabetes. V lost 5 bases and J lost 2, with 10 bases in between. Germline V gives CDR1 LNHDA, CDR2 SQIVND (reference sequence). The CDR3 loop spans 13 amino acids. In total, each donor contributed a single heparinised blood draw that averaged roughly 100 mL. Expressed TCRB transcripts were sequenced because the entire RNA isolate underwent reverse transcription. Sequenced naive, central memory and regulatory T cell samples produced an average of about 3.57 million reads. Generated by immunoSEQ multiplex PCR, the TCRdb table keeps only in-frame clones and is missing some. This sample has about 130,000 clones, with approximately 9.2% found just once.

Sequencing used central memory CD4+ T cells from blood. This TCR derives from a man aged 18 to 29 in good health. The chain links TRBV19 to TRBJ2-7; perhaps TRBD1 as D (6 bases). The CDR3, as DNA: TGTGCCAGTAGTTCCGGACAGCCCTACGAGCAGTACTTC. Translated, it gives CASSSGQPYEQYF.